This TCR beta chain was recovered during a study of blood T cell repertoires in COVID-19. Study details: Acute and convalescent COVID-19 samples came from the United States, Italy and Spain. Sources were T cells, B-cell-depleted T cells, or PBMCs; the material itself was cDNA or gDNA.

The CDR3 consists of 15 residues. V dropped 3 bases and J dropped 3 bases, with 14 bases sitting between them. Per germline, CDR1 LGHDT and CDR2 YNNKEL (reference sequence). Original data processing: Quantification of nucleated cells was approximated via reference gene primer amplification. This table comes from immunoSEQ multiplex PCR, and its TCRdb copy is limited to in-frame clones, with some not included. D and trimming come from the DNA, and the V and J calls and clone size come from that table. The data show 450,000 to 500,000 clones, approximately 85% seen once. The gene calls are TRBV3-1 (or the pseudogene TRBV3-2) and TRBJ1-1; D not resolved. The sequenced sample consisted of peripheral blood. The origin of this receptor is a human donor in a cohort sampled during active COVID-19. This chain's CDR3 is CASSQSWQMYTEAFF. As DNA, the CDR3 is TGTGCCAGCAGCCAGTCATGGCAGATGTACACTGAAGCTTTCTTT.